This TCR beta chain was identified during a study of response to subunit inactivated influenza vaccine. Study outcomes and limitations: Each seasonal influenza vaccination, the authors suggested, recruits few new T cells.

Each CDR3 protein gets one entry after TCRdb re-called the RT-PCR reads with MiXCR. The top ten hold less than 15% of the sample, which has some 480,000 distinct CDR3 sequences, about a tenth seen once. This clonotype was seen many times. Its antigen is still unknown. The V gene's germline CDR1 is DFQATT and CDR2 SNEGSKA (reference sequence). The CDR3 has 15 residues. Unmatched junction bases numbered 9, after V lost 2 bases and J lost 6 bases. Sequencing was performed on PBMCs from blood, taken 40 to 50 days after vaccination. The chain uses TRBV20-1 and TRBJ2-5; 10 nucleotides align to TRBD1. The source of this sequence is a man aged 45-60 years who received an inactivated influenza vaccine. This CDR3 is CSARTPGQGLKTQYF. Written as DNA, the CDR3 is TGCAGTGCTAGAACCCCGGGACAGGGGTTGAAGACCCAGTACTTC.